What follows are 7 T cell receptor beta chains derived from one specimen sequenced in a study of T cells in localized non-small cell lung cancer. The protocol was immunoSEQ multiplex PCR, while the TCRdb copy is restricted to in-frame clones and leaves out a portion. This table has a few thousand clones, roughly 25% appearing once. The sequences come from lung tumor tissue, collected before any cancer treatment. These TCRs come from a woman aged 35-70 years with stage I lung adenocarcinoma.

This chain links TRBV11-3 with TRBJ1-5; D ambiguous. Per the germline V gene, CDR1 is SGHNT and CDR2 is YENEEA. V lost 8 bases, J lost 0 bases, and 14 bases lay in between. The CDR3 is made up of 15 amino acids. The CDR3 nucleotides read TGTGCCAGCTCCGCTCAGGAATATAGCAATCAGCCCCAGCATTTT. It is translated as CASSAQEYSNQPQHF.

The chain employs TRBV5-1 and TRBJ2-1; D possibly uses TRBD1 or TRBD2 (5 bases each). This CDR3 is 14 amino acids long. The germline V gene has CDR1 SGHRS and CDR2 YFSETQ. V gave up 2 bases and J gave up 8 bases, with 14 bases separating them. CDR3 protein: CASSLVGERDEQFF. As DNA, the CDR3 is TGCGCCAGCAGCTTAGTAGGGGAGCGTGATGAGCAGTTCTTC.

This rearrangement joins TRBV12-5 to TRBJ1-1; D uncertain. The ends were cut back, 3 bases at V and 11 bases at J, with 10 bases in the middle. Germline V gene lookup returns CDR1 LGHNT and CDR2 FRNRAP. The CDR3 is 11 amino acids. The DNA of the CDR3 is TGTGCTAGTGGTTTACTCGGATCCGCTTTCTTT. Translation gives CASGLLGSAFF.

V gene TRBV10-2 combines with J gene TRBJ2-7; possible D gene TRBD2, 6 bases. Trimming took off 6 bases at V and 5 bases at J, with 23 bases between the two ends. The CDR3 length is 16 residues. The germline V gene has CDR1 WSHSY and CDR2 SAAADI. The CDR3 DNA follows: TGCGCCAGCAGGCGGGCCACTCTGGGGACTGATCACGAGCAGTACTTC. This codes for CASRRATLGTDHEQYF.

This clone was detected a few times. The chain recombines TRBV11-3 with TRBJ2-7, with 10 bases fitting TRBD1. The junction had 7 bases not matched to a gene; V was cut back by 5 bases and J by 3 bases. This CDR3 has 15 amino acids. Germline lookup yields CDR1 SGHNT and CDR2 YENEEA. The CDR3 sequence is CASSPRTGGIYEQYF. The CDR3 nucleotides read TGTGCCAGCAGCCCTCGGACAGGGGGGATCTACGAGCAGTACTTC.

V is TRBV30 and J is TRBJ2-5; D is unresolved. Germline CDR1 GTSNPN, CDR2 SVGIG (reference sequence). The V gene lost 2 bases and the J gene lost 1 base, with 8 bases spanning the gap. The CDR3 runs to 13 residues. CDR3 sequence reads: CAWSYGPQETQYF. For the CDR3, the DNA is TGTGCCTGGAGTTATGGCCCCCAAGAGACCCAGTACTTC.

This clone has a handful of counts. The CDR3 DNA sequence: TGCGCCAGCAGCTTGACAGGGGGCTCTCAGCCCCAGCATTTT. Its translation is CASSLTGGSQPQHF. This rearrangement joins TRBV5-1 to TRBJ1-5; 9 positions agree with TRBD1. The CDR3 covers 14 residues. The V and J ends lost 1 base and 6 bases, in that order; junction bases with no gene match: 2. The germline gives CDR1 SGHRS, CDR2 YFSETQ. The full variable domain, its missing parts supplied by reference TRBV5-1 and TRBJ1-5, is KAGVTQTPRYLIKTRGQQVTLSCSPISGHRSVSWYQQTPGQGLQFLFEYFSETQRNKGNFPGRFSGRQFSNSRSEMNVSTLELGDSALYLCASSLTGGSQPQHFGDGTRLSIL.